This TCR beta chain is drawn from a study of cytomegalovirus exposure and HLA in healthy donors. This CDR3 spans 16 amino acids. Remarks on this clone: Its antigen is not known.

13 Jbeta primers and 60 Vbeta primers were used for the PCR. Authors' methods: An analysis that came later counted tens of millions of unique TCR beta chains, about 10 million shared. Using immunoSEQ multiplex PCR, the repertoire was profiled, and TCRdb retains in-frame clones only, with some absent. V and J calls plus clone size are reproduced from that table; the DNA served to infer D and trimming. The top ten clones hold more than 2.5% of a sample with roughly 150,000 clones, roughly four fifths of them seen once. Study observations and caveats: Productive rates of about 87% or about 30% were seen for most TCR beta V segments in an earlier analysis. Most of the CMV-associated TCR beta chains (in a later analysis) appeared to be HLA-restricted. Later analysis associated a missense DCLRE1C variant with TCR beta V- and J-gene trimming.

This rearrangement joins TRBV21-1 to TRBJ2-6; the DNA was not used to check the table's D call, TRBD2. TRBV21-1 is listed as a pseudogene. The sequence was collected from a female donor in good health and CMV-seronegative. Sequenced sample: PBMCs. The CDR3 spells CASINGGGTGANVLTF. The DNA of the CDR3 is TGTGCCAGCATCAATGGAGGAGGGACTGGGGCCAACGTCCTGACTTTC.